This T cell receptor beta chain stems from a study of blood T cell repertoires in COVID-19. The overall study: T cells, B-cell-depleted T cells, or PBMCs provided the cDNA or gDNA that served as material.

CDR3 length: 14 residues. The V end lost 3 bases, the J end lost 6 bases, and 15 bases lay between the germline ends. Looked up from germline, CDR1 is KGHSH and CDR2 is LQKENI. Categorization into cohorts depended on clinical history that participants reported. Recovered status applied to Cohort 3 donors who had two consecutive negative PCRs. It also applied to those with clearance or with symptom resolution. The assay was immunoSEQ multiplex PCR, and TCRdb's table has in-frame clones only and misses some. The data hold roughly 250,000 clones, with approximately 86% observed a single time. The genes are TRBV18 and TRBJ2-7; D is unresolved. This receptor was identified in a woman aged 45-65 years who had recovered from COVID-19. Material: PBMCs or T cells enriched from blood (not recorded which). CDR3 region: CASSPNGLTGEQYF. In nucleotides, the CDR3 is TGTGCCAGCTCACCGAATGGCCTTACGGGCGAGCAGTACTTC.